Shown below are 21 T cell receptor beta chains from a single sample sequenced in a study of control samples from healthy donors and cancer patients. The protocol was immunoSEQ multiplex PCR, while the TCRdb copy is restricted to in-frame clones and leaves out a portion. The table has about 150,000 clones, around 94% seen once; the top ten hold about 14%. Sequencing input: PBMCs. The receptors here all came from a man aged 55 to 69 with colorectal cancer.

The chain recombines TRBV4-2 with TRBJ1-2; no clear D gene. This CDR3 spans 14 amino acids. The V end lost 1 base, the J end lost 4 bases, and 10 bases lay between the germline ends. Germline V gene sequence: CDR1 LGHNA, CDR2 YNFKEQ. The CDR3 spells CASSQGLESYGYTF. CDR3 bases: TGTGCCAGCAGCCAAGGTTTAGAGTCCTATGGCTACACCTTC.

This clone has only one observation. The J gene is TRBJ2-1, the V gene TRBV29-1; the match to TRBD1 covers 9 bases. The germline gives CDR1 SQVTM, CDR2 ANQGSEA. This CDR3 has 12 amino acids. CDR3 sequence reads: CIRDREEHEQFF. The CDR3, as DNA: TGCATACGGGACAGGGAAGAGCATGAGCAGTTCTTC.

CDR3 residues: CASSLGAGELFF. CDR3 coding DNA: TGTGCCAGCAGCTTAGGGGCCGGGGAGCTGTTTTTT. The chain employs TRBV7-9 and TRBJ2-2, with D uncertain. The germline CDR1 and CDR2 sequences are SEHNR and FQNEAQ (reference sequence). The V gene lost 1 base and the J gene lost 6 bases, with 3 bases spanning the gap. CDR3 length equals 12 residues.

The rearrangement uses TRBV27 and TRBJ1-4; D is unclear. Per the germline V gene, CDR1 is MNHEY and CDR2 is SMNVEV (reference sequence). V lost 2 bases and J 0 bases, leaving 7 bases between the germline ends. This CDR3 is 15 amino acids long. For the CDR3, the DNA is TGTGCCAGCAGTTTACACGGAGCAACTAATGAAAAACTGTTTTTT. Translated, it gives CASSLHGATNEKLFF.

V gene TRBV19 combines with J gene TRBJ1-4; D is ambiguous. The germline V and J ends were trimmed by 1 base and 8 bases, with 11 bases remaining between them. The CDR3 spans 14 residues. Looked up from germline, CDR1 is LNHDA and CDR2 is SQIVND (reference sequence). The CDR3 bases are TGTGCCAGTAGTATAGTGTTACGGCCCGAAAAACTGTTTTTT. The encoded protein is CASSIVLRPEKLFF.

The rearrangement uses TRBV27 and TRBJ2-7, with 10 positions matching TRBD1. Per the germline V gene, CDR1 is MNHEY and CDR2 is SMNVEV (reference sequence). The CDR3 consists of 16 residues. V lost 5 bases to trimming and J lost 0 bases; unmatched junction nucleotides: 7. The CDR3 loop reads CASSRGQGVSSYEQYF. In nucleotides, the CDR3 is TGTGCCAGCAGTAGAGGACAGGGGGTTTCCTCCTACGAGCAGTACTTC.

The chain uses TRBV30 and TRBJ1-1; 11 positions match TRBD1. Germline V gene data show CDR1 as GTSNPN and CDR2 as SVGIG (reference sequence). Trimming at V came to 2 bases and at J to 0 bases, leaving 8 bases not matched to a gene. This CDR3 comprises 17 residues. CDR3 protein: CAWSSGTGGPMNTEAFF. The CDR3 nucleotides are TGTGCCTGGAGTAGTGGGACAGGGGGGCCCATGAACACTGAAGCTTTCTTT.

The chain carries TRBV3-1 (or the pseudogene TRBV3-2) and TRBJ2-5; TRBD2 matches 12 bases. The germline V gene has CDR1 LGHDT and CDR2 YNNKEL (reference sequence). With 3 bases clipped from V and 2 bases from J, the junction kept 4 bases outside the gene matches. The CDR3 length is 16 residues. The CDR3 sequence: CASSQSGTSGQETQYF. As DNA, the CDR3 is TGTGCCAGCAGCCAGTCCGGGACTAGCGGGCAAGAGACCCAGTACTTC.

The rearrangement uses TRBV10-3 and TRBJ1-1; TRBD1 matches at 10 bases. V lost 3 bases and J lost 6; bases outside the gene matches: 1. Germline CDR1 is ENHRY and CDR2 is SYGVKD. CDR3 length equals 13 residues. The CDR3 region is CAISEGQGAEAFF. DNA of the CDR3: TGTGCCATCAGTGAAGGACAGGGGGCTGAAGCTTTCTTT.

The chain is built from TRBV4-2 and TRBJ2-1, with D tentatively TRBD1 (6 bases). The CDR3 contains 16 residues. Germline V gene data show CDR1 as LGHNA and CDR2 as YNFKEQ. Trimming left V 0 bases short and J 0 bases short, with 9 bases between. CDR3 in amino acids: CASSQEGAGSYNEQFF. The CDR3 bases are TGTGCCAGCAGCCAAGAGGGGGCGGGCTCCTACAATGAGCAGTTCTTC.

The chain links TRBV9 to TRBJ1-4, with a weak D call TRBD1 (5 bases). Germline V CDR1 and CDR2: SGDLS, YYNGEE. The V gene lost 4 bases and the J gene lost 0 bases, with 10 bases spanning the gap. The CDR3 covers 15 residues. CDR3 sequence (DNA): TGTGCCAGCAGCTTAGACAGAGCAACTAATGAAAAACTGTTTTTT. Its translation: CASSLDRATNEKLFF.

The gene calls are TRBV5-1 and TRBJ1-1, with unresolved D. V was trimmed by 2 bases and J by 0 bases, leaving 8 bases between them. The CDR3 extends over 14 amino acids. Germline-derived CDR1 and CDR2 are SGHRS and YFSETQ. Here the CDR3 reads CASSFDTVNTEAFF. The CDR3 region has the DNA TGCGCCAGCAGCTTCGATACAGTGAACACTGAAGCTTTCTTT.

The CDR3 reads CASSGGSYEQYF. The CDR3 DNA sequence: TGTGCCAGCTCAGGGGGGTCCTACGAGCAGTACTTC. The chain couples TRBV18 to TRBJ2-7, with D perhaps matching TRBD2 (6 bases). Germline CDR1 KGHSH, CDR2 LQKENI. Trimming pared 5 bases from V and 1 base from J, leaving 6 bases between. CDR3 length equals 12 residues.

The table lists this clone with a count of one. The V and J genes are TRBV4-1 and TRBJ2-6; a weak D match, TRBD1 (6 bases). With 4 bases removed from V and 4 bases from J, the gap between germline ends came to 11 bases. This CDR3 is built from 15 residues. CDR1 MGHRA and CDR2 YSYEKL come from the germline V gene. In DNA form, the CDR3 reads TGCGCCAGCAGCCCAGGACAGCCAGGGGCCAACGTCCTGACTTTC. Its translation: CASSPGQPGANVLTF.

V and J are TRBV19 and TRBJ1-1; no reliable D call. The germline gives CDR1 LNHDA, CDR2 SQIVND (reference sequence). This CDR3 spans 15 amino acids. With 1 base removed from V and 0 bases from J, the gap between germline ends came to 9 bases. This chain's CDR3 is CASSIVALMNTEAFF. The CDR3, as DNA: TGTGCCAGTAGTATAGTAGCACTTATGAACACTGAAGCTTTCTTT.

The CDR3, as DNA: TGCAGCGTCGCGGGGGCATCGGGGGAGACCCAGTACTTC. Protein product: CSVAGASGETQYF. The rearrangement uses TRBV29-1 and TRBJ2-5, with D possibly TRBD2 on 7 matching bases. V lost 6 bases and J lost 5, with 16 bases in between. The CDR3 has 13 residues. CDR1 SQVTM and CDR2 ANQGSEA come from the germline V gene.

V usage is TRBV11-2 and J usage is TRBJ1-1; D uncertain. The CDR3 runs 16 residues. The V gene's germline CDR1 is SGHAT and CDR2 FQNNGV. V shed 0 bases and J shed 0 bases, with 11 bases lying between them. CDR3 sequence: CASSLDSRQMNTEAFF. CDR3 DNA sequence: TGTGCCAGCAGCTTAGACAGTCGACAAATGAACACTGAAGCTTTCTTT.

The CDR3 loop reads CSASEQGGYGYTF. The CDR3 bases are TGCAGTGCTAGTGAGCAGGGAGGCTATGGCTACACCTTC. The chain has TRBV20-1 and TRBJ1-2, with a weak D call TRBD1 (5 bases). This CDR3 comprises 13 residues. Germline assignment: CDR1 DFQATT and CDR2 SNEGSKA (reference sequence). The ends were cut back, 3 bases at V and 4 bases at J, with 12 bases in the middle.

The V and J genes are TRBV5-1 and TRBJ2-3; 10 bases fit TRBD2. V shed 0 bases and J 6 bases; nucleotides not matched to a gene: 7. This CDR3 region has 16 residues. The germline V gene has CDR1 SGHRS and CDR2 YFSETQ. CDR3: CASSLGSSGGPDTQYF. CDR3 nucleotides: TGCGCCAGCAGCTTGGGTTCTAGCGGGGGCCCGGATACGCAGTATTTT.

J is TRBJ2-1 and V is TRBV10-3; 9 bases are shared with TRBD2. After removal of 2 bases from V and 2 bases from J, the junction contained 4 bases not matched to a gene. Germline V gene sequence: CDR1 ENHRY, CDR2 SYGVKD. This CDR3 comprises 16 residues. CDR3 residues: CAISESGGLTYNEQFF. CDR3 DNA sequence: TGTGCCATCAGTGAGAGCGGGGGGCTCACCTACAATGAGCAGTTCTTC.

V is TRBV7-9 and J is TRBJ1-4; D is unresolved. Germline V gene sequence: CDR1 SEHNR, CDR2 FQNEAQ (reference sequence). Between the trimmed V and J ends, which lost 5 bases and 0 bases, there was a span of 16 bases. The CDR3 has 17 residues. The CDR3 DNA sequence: TGTGCCAGCAGCCCGCCACAGAGTGCGGCAACTAATGAAAAACTGTTTTTT. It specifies CASSPPQSAATNEKLFF.